The clone carrying this T cell receptor beta chain was counted a few times. Its cognate antigen is unknown. These data belong to a study of T-cell reconstitution after alpha-beta-depleted transplantation in children. Unique molecular identifiers were incorporated during preparation of the TCRbeta library. MiXCR, applied by TCRdb to the PCR reads, yields one record per CDR3 protein. Altogether fewer than 750,000 distinct CDR3 sequences are present, more than 20% being singletons, with the ten largest covering about 35%. The study, taken as a whole, reports: In patients about two months after transplant, alpha-beta T cells reportedly arose from several hundred expanded graft clones. The main origin of T-cell counts and diversity one year after transplant was newly produced T cells. Surviving recipient T cells and thymic progenitors accounted for the high day-60 TCRbeta diversity observed in some patients.

The CDR3 spans 15 residues. The specimen was PBMCs, collected before TCRalphabeta/CD19-depleted stem cell transplant. The gene calls are TRBV21-1 and TRBJ2-5; the table gives TRBD1 as D, unverified against the DNA. TRBV21-1 is given as a pseudogene. This sequence originates from a boy under two years old with Wiskott-Aldrich syndrome, due to receive a stem cell transplant. The CDR3 DNA follows: TGTGCCAGCAGCTCTCACGGAGGGGGAAAAGAGACCCAGTACTTC. Amino acid sequence: CASSSHGGGKETQYF.